The rows below give T cell receptor beta chains drawn from one sample of a study of technical replicates of blood from a few donors. Method: immunoSEQ multiplex PCR; TCRdb's copy keeps in-frame clones and lacks some. The repertoire consists of some 80,000 clones, with around 94% occurring once and the leading ten covering 0.38%. The material sequenced was T cells isolated from PBMCs. These TCRs come from a human donor in good health. Each CDR3 is given with its conserved first and last residue. D genes are given only for firm matches. The listing skips clone size in some rows; elsewhere it reads once, few, many or a size class.

v_gene	d_gene	abundance	j_gene	CDR3nt	CDR3aa
TRBV5-3	NA	NA	TRBJ2-1	TGTGCCAGAAGCCCACGGGGTGAGCAGTTCTTC	CARSPRGEQFF
TRBV7-8	TRBD1	NA	TRBJ1-5	TGTGCCAGCAGCTTATGGGACAGGGGGCAGGATCAGCCCCAGCATTTT	CASSLWDRGQDQPQHF
TRBV27	NA	few	TRBJ1-1	TGTGCCGTCGGGGTCACAGCGAACACTGAAGCTTTCTTT	CAVGVTANTEAFF
TRBV4-1	NA	NA	TRBJ1-3	TGCGCCAGCAGCCACAGATCACAGGGAAACAGAAACACCATATATTTT	CASSHRSQGNRNTIYF
TRBV7-9	NA	NA	TRBJ2-1	TGTGCCAGCAGCTCCAGCCCCACGGGGGCCTACAATGAGCAGTTCTTC	CASSSSPTGAYNEQFF
TRBV7-2	NA	NA	TRBJ1-5	TGTGCCAGCAGCTTAGGGGAGGGGTATCAGCCCCAGCATTTT	CASSLGEGYQPQHF
TRBV20-1	NA	NA	TRBJ1-1	TGCAGTGCTGGGGGGGGCACTGAAGCTTTCTTT	CSAGGGTEAFF
TRBV9	NA	NA	TRBJ1-4	TGTGCCAGCAGCTATGCGGGCTACATAAATGAAAAACTGTTTTTT	CASSYAGYINEKLFF
TRBV4-3	NA	NA	TRBJ1-4	TGCGCCAGCAGCCGGATCCTGGACAGTAACGAAAAACTGTTTTTT	CASSRILDSNEKLFF
TRBV4-1	TRBD1	NA	TRBJ2-7	TGCGCCAGCAGCCGAGAGCCGACAGGGGGCGGCGACGAGCAGTACTTC	CASSREPTGGGDEQYF
TRBV5-8	NA	NA	TRBJ1-1	TGTGCCAGCAGCTTGGCGACTGAAGCTTTCTTT	CASSLATEAFF
TRBV7-9	TRBD1	NA	TRBJ1-2	TGTGCCAGCAGCCACGGGACAGATTATGGCTACACCTTC	CASSHGTDYGYTF
TRBV19	NA	NA	TRBJ2-2	TGTGCCAGTAGTAGTCAGACGAACACCGGGGAGCTGTTTTTT	CASSSQTNTGELFF
TRBV19	NA	once	TRBJ1-2	TGTGCCAGTAGTCCCCGGACAGAGACATATAAAGATGGCTACACCTTC	CASSPRTETYKDGYTF
TRBV11-2	NA	once	TRBJ2-3	TGTGCCAGCAGCTTAGTTGCAGACTCCACAGATACGCAGTATTTT	CASSLVADSTDTQYF
TRBV11-2	NA	NA	TRBJ2-1	TGTGCCAGCAGCTTAGGATGGACATCGTACAATGAGCAGTTCTTC	CASSLGWTSYNEQFF
TRBV27	TRBD1	NA	TRBJ1-2	TGTGCCAGCAGTTTTGGACAGGGTGTGGCTGGCTACACCTTC	CASSFGQGVAGYTF